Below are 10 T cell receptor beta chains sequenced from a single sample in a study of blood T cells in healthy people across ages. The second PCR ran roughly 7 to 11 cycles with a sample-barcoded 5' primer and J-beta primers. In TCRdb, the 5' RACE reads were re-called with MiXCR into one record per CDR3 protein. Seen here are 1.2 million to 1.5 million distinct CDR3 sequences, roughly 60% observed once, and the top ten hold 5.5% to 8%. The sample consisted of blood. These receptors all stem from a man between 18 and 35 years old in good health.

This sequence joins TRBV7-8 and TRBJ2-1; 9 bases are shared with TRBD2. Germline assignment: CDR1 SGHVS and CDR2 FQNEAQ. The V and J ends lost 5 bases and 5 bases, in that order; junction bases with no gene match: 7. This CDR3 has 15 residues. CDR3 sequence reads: CASSPGLADNNEQFF. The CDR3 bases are TGTGCCAGCAGCCCGGGACTAGCAGACAACAATGAGCAGTTCTTC.

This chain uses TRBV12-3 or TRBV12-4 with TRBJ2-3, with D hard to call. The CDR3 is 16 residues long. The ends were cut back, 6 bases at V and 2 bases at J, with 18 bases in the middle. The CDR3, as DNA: TGTGCCAGCAGCTTACGATTATCTGGGAACACAGATACGCAGTATTTT. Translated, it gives CASSLRLSGNTDTQYF.

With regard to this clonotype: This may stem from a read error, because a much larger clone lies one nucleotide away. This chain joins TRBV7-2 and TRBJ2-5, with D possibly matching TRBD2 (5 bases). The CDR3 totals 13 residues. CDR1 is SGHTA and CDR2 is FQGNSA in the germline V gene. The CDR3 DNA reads TGTGCCAGCAACTTAGAGCGGCAAGAGACCCAGTACTTC. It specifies CASNLERQETQYF.

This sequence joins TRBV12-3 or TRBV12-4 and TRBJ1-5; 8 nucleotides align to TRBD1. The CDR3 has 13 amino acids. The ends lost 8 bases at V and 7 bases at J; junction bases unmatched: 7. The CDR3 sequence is CASGGQGQQPQHF. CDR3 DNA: TGTGCCAGCGGCGGACAGGGCCAGCAGCCCCAGCATTTT.

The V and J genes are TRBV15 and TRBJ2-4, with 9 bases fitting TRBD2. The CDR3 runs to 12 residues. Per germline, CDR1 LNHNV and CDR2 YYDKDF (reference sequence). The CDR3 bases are TGTGCTTTTAGCGGGGGAGAAAACATTCAGTACTTC. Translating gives CAFSGGENIQYF.

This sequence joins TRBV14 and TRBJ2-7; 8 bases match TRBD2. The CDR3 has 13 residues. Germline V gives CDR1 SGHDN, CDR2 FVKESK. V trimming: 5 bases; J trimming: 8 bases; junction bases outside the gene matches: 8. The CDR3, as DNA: TGTGCCAGCAGCGGACCAGCGGGAGTCAAGCAGTACTTC. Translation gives CASSGPAGVKQYF.

This chain's CDR3 is CAISSRVWGDYNSPLHF. The CDR3 region has the DNA TGTGCCATCAGCTCGAGGGTTTGGGGCGACTATAATTCACCCCTCCACTTT. V is TRBV10-3 and J is TRBJ1-6; D might be TRBD1 (5 bases). Germline loops: CDR1 ENHRY, CDR2 SYGVKD. There are 17 residues in the CDR3. Trimming stripped 6 bases from V and 3 bases from J, with 18 bases between.

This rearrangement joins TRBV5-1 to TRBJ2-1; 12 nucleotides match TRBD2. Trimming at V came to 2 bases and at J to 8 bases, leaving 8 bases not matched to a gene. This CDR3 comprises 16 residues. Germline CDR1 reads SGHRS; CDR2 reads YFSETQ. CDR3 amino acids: CASSLEGLAGYHEQFF. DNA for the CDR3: TGCGCCAGCAGCTTAGAAGGACTAGCGGGATATCATGAGCAGTTCTTC. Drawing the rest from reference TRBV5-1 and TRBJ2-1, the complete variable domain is KAGVTQTPRYLIKTRGQQVTLSCSPISGHRSVSWYQQTPGQGLQFLFEYFSETQRNKGNFPGRFSGRQFSNSRSEMNVSTLELGDSALYLCASSLEGLAGYHEQFFGPGTRLTVL.

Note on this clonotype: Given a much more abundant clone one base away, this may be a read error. CDR3 residues: CASRATWGALGTQYF. The DNA for the CDR3 is TGTGCCAGCCGAGCGACGTGGGGCGCGTTGGGGACCCAGTACTTC. The chain links TRBV13 to TRBJ2-5; tentative D call: TRBD1 (5 bases). CDR3 length: 15 amino acids. Germline CDR1 and CDR2: PRHDT and FYEKMQ (reference sequence). Trimming took off 8 bases at V and 7 bases at J, with 23 bases between the two ends.

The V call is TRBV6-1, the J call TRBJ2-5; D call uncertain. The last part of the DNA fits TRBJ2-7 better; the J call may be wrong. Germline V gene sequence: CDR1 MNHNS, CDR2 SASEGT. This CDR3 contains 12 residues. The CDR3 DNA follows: TGTGCCAGCCTTAGGAACCCTTACGAGCAGTACTTC. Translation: CASLRNPYEQYF.